This T cell receptor beta chain was obtained from a study of cytomegalovirus exposure and HLA in healthy donors. Donors consisted of healthy bone marrow donors. The ends were cut back, 4 bases at V and 10 bases at J, with 19 bases in the middle. Germline values: CDR1 LGHNA, CDR2 YSLEER. The CDR3 contains 14 residues. Study results and caveats: Reportedly, fewer N-insertions than the roughly 600-donor mean appeared in an Asian-associated ancestry cluster in a later analysis.

Primers: 60 Vbeta forward and 13 Jbeta reverse. Sequencing used immunoSEQ multiplex PCR; TCRdb keeps in-frame clones, though not all of them. The sample gives under 150,000 clones, approximately 82% of which show up once; roughly 2.6% is in the top ten. With regard to this clone: Its antigen is undetermined.

The rearrangement uses TRBV4-3 and TRBJ1-1, with D perhaps matching TRBD1 (6 bases). The clonotype was recovered from a man aged 45-60 years in good health and CMV-seronegative. Sequenced sample: PBMCs. In nucleotides, the CDR3 is TGCGCCAGCAGCCCCTCCACAGGGTATTCCCGAGCTTTCTTT. Its translation: CASSPSTGYSRAFF.